This T cell receptor (beta chain) is drawn from a study of T cell changes during pregnancy in multiple sclerosis. The repertoire was sequenced with immunoSEQ multiplex PCR; TCRdb's copy has only in-frame clones and lacks some. The table has tens of thousands of clones, approximately 92% seen once. Germline assignment: CDR1 ENHRY and CDR2 SYGVKD. Trimming pared 10 bases from V and 2 bases from J, leaving 17 bases between. CDR3 length: 14 residues. The gene calls are TRBV10-3 and TRBJ1-2; perhaps TRBD1 as D (5 bases). The origin of this receptor is a female donor in good health, enrolled as a control in a pregnancy study. Sequenced material: peripheral blood, taken in the third trimester of pregnancy. CDR3 bases: TGTGCCAGCGGGAGGTCAGGGACGAACTATGGCTACACCTTC. Translated, it gives CASGRSGTNYGYTF.